The sample holds a few counts of the clone carrying this T cell receptor (beta chain). What it recognizes is unknown. Unmatched junction bases numbered 7, after V lost 6 bases and J lost 3 bases. CDR3 size: 14 residues. Germline CDR1 MNHNY, CDR2 SVGAGI (reference sequence). Diagnoses were established from clinical symptoms, serum thyroxine, TRAb, thyroid ultrasound and orbital computed tomography. The data originate from a study of Graves' ophthalmopathy and Graves' hyperthyroidism. At the level of the study: Peripheral blood sampling occurred at initial diagnosis, before any treatment. Study observations and caveats: Ophthalmopathy progression was predicted by the model at less than 71% sensitivity and 72% to 75% specificity. Most expanded clonotypes in thyroid above 0.001 frequency also showed up in blood.

RNA transcripts were the source from which TCR beta CDR3 regions were amplified. First-round RT-PCR used HTBI primers; second-round multiplex PCR followed. TCRdb redid the calling of the multiplex PCR reads with MiXCR, one entry per CDR3 protein. The data hold 650,000 to 900,000 distinct CDR3 sequences, with around 40% observed a single time. This receptor was identified in an adult man with Graves' ophthalmopathy. J is TRBJ2-7 and V is TRBV6-6; 8 bases are a match to TRBD2. Sequencing used peripheral blood. The CDR3 sequence: CASRELAELYEQYF. The CDR3 DNA is TGTGCCAGCAGAGAACTAGCGGAACTCTACGAGCAGTACTTC.